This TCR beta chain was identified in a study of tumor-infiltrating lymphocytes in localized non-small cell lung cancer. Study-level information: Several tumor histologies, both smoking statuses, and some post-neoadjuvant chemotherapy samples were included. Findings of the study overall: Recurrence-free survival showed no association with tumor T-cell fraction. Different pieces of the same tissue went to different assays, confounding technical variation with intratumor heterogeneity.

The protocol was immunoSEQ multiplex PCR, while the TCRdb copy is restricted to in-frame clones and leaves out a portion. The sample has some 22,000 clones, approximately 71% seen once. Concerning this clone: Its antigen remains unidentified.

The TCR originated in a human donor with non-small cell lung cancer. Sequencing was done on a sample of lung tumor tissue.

CDR3 residues: CASSPEGGAETEAFF. Here the CDR3 DNA reads TGCGCCAGCAGCCCAGAGGGGGGTGCTGAGACTGAAGCTTTCTTT. The chain couples TRBV4-1 to TRBJ1-1, with D possibly TRBD1 on 6 matching bases. Germline values: CDR1 MGHRA, CDR2 YSYEKL. V was clipped by 4 bases and J by 5 bases, with 17 bases between them. The CDR3 length is 15 residues.